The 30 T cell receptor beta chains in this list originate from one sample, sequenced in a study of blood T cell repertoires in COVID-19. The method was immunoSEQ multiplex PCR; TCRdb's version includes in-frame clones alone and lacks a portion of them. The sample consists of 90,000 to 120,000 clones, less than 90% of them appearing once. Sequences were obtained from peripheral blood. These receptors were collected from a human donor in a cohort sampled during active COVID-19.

The CDR3 DNA reads as TGCAGCGGAGTTTTTGGGCGCACTGAAGCTTTCTTT. This encodes CSGVFGRTEAFF. This rearrangement joins TRBV29-1 to TRBJ1-1; D is undetermined. Germline V lookup: CDR1 SQVTM, CDR2 ANQGSEA. The CDR3 totals 12 residues. The germline V and J ends were trimmed by 7 bases and 4 bases, with 13 bases remaining between them.

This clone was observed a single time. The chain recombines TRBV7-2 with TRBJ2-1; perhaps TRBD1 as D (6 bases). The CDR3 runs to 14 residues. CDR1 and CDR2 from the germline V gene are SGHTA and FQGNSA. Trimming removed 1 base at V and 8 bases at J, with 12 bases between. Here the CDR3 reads CASSLVQGTHEQFF. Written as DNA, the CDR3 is TGTGCCAGCAGCTTAGTACAGGGTACTCATGAGCAGTTCTTC.

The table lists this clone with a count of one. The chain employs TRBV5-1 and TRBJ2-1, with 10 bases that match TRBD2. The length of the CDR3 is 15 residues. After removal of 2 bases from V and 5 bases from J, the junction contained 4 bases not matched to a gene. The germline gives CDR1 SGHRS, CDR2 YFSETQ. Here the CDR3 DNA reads TGCGCCAGCAGCTTTAGGACTAGCGGCAACAATGAGCAGTTCTTC. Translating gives CASSFRTSGNNEQFF.

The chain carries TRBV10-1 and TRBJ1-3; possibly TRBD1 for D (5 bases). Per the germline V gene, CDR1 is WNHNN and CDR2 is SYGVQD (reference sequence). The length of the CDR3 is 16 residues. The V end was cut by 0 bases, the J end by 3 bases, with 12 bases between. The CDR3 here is CASSESGRVYGNTIYF. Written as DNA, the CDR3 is TGCGCCAGCAGTGAGTCGGGCAGGGTCTATGGAAACACCATATATTTT.

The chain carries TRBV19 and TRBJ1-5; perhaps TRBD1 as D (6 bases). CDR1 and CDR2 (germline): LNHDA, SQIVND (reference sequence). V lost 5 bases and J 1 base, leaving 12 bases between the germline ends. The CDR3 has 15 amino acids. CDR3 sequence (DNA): TGTGCCAGTAGTTCGAGCAGGGGAAGCAATCAGCCCCAGCATTTT. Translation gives CASSSSRGSNQPQHF.

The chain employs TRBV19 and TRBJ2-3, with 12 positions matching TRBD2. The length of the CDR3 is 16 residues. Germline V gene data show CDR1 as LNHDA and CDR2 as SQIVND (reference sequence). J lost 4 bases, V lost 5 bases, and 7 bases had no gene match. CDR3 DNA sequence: TGTGCCAGTAGTCCAAGCCGACTAGCGGGAGCAGATACGCAGTATTTT. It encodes CASSPSRLAGADTQYF.

The CDR3 nucleotides read TGTGCCAGCAGCCAAGATGTCGGGATAAGAGGCTATGGCTACACCTTC. Its translation is CASSQDVGIRGYGYTF. This chain connects TRBV3-1 (or the pseudogene TRBV3-2) to TRBJ1-2, with D hard to call. The CDR3 has 16 residues. CDR1 is LGHDT and CDR2 is YNNKEL in the germline V gene (reference sequence). V was pared by 0 bases and J by 4 bases, with 15 bases between.

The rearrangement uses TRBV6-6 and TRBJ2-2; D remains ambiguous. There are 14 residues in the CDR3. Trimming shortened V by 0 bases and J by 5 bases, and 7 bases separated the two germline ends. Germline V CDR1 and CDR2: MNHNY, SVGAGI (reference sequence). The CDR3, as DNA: TGTGCCAGCAGTTACTCTTTCGGGACCGGGGAGCTGTTTTTT. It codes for CASSYSFGTGELFF.

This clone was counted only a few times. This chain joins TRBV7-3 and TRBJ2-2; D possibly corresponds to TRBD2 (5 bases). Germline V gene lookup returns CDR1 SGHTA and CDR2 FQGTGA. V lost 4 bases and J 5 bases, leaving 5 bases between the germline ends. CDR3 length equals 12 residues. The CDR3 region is CASSSGTGELFF. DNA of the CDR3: TGTGCCAGCAGCTCGGGAACCGGGGAGCTGTTTTTT.

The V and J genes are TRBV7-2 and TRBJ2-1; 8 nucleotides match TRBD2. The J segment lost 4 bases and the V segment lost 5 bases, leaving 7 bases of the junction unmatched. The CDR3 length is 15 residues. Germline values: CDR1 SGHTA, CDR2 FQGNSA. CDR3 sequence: CASSPSGSQYNEQFF. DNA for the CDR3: TGTGCCAGCAGCCCGAGCGGGAGCCAGTACAATGAGCAGTTCTTC.

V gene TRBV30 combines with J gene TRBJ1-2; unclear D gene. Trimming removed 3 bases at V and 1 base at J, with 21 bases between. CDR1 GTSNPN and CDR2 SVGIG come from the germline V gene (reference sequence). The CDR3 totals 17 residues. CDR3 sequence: CAWRIKRDKLVNYGYTF. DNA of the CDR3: TGTGCCTGGAGAATCAAGCGTGACAAACTAGTTAACTATGGCTACACCTTC.

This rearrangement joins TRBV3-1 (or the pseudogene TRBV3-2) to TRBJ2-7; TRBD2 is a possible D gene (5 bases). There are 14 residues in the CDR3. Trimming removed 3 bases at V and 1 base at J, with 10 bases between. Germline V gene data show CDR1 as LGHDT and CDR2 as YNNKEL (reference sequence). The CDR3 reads CASSHQGLSYEQYF. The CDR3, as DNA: TGTGCCAGCAGCCACCAAGGACTTTCCTACGAGCAGTACTTC.

The DNA for the CDR3 is TGTGCCAGCAGTTTGGCGAGGGTCGGCGAGCAGTACTTC. Protein sequence: CASSLARVGEQYF. The chain combines TRBV28 with TRBJ2-7; D is perhaps TRBD2 (5 bases). Germline V gene sequence: CDR1 MDHEN, CDR2 SYDVKM. This CDR3 comprises 13 residues. Trimming took 3 bases from V and 6 from J, leaving 12 bases between them.

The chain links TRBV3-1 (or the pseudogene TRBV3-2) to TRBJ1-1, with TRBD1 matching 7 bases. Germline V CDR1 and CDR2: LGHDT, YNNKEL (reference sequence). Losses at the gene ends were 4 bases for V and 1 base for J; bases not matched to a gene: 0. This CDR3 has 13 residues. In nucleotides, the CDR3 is TGTGCCAGCAGCCGACAGGGGAACACTGAAGCTTTCTTT. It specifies CASSRQGNTEAFF.

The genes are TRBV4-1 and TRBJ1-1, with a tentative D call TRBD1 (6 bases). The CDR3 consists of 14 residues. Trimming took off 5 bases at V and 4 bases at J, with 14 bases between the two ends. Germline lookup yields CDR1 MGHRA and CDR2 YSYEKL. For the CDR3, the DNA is TGCGCCAGCAGCGTCACAGGGTTTGGCACTGAAGCTTTCTTT. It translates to CASSVTGFGTEAFF.

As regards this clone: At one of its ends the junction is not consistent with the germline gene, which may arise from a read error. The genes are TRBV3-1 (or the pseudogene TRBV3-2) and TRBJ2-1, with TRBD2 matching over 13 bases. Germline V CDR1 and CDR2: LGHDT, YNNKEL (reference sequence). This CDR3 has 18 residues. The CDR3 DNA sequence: TGTGCCAGCAGCCAACGAAAAGGACTAGCGGGAGACTACTATGAGCAGTTCTTC. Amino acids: CASSQRKGLAGDYYEQFF.

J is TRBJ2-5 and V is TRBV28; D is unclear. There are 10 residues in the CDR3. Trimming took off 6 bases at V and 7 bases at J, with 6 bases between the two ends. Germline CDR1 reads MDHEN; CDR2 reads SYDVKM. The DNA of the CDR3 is TGTGCCAGCAGACCGGGGACCCAGTACTTC. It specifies CASRPGTQYF. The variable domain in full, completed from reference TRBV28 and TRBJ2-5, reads DVKVTQSSRYLVKRTGEKVFLECVQDMDHENMFWYRQDPGLGLRLIYFSYDVKMKEKGDIPEGYSVSREKKERFSLILESASTNQTSMYLCASRPGTQYFGPGTRLLVL.

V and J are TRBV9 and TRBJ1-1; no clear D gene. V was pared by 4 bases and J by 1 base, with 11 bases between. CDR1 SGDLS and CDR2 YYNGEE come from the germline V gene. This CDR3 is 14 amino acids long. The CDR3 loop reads CASSPREGNTEAFF. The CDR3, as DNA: TGTGCCAGCAGCCCCCGGGAAGGGAACACTGAAGCTTTCTTT.

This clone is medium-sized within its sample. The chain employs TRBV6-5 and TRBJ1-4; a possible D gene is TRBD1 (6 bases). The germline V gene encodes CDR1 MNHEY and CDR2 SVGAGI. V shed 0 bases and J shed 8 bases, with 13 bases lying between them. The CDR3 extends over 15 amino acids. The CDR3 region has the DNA TGTGCCAGCAGTTACTCGACAGGTGGGGGCGAAAAACTGTTTTTT. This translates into CASSYSTGGGEKLFF.

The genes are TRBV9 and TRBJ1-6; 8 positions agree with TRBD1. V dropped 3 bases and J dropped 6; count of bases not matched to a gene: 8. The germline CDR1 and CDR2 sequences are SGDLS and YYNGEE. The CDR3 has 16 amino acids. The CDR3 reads CASSEGPGQANSPLHF. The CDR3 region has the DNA TGTGCCAGCAGCGAGGGACCGGGACAGGCTAATTCACCCCTCCACTTT. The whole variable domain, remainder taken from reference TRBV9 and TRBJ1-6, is DSGVTQTPKHLITATGQRVTLRCSPRSGDLSVYWYQQSLDQGLQFLIQYYNGEERAKGNILERFSAQQFPDLHSELNLSSLELGDSALYFCASSEGPGQANSPLHFGNGTRLTVT.

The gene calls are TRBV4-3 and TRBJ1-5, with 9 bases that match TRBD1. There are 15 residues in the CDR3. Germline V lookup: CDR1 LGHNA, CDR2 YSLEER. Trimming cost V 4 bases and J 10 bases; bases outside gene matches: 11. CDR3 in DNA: TGCGCCAGCAGCCCAGACACAGGGGGCTTCAGCCCCCAGCATTTT. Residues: CASSPDTGGFSPQHF.

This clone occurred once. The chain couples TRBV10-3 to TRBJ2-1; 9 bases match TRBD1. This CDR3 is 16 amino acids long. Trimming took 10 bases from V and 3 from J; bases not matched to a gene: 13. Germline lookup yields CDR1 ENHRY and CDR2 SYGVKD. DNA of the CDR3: TGTGCCACCGGGGACAGGGCGAACCCGGACTACAATGAGCAGTTCTTC. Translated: CATGDRANPDYNEQFF.

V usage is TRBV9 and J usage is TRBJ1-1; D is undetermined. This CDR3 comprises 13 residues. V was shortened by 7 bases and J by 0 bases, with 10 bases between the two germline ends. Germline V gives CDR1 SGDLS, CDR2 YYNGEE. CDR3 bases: TGTGCCAGCGCCGGAGATATGAACACTGAAGCTTTCTTT. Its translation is CASAGDMNTEAFF.

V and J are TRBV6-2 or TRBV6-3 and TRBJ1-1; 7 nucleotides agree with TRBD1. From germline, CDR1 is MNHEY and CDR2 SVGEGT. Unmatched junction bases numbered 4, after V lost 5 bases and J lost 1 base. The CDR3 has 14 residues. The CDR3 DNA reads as TGTGCCAGCAGTCGTAGACAGGGGAACACTGAAGCTTTCTTT. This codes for CASSRRQGNTEAFF.

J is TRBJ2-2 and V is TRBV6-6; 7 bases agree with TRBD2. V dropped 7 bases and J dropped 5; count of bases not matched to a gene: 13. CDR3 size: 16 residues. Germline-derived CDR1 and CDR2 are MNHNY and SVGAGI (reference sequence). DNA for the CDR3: TGTGCCAGCACCCCTCGGACTAGGGGTAGTACCGGGGAGCTGTTTTTT. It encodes CASTPRTRGSTGELFF.

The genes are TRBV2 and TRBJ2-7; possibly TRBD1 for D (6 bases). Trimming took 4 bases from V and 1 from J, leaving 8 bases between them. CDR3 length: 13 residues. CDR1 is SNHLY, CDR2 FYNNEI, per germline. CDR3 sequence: CASSAGQSYEQYV. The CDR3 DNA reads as TGTGCCAGCAGTGCAGGACAGTCCTACGAGCAGTACGTC.

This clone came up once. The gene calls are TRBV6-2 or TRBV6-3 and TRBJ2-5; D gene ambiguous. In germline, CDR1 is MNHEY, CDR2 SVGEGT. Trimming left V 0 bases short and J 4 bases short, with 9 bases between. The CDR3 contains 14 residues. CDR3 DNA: TGTGCCAGCAGTTACTCGGCAGCGTTAGAGACCCAGTACTTC. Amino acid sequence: CASSYSAALETQYF.

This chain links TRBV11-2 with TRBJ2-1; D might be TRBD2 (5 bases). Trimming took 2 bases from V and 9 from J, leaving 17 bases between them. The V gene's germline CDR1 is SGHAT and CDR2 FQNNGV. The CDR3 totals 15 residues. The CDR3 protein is CASSLQATMSSEQFF. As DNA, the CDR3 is TGTGCCAGCAGCTTACAGGCGACTATGAGTAGTGAGCAGTTCTTC.

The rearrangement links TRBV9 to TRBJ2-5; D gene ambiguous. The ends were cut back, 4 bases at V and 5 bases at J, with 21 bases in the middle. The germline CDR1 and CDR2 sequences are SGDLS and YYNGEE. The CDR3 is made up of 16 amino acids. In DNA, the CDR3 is TGTGCCAGCAGCCCCCTCCCGTACGGAGAGGAGGAGACCCAGTACTTC. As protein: CASSPLPYGEEETQYF.

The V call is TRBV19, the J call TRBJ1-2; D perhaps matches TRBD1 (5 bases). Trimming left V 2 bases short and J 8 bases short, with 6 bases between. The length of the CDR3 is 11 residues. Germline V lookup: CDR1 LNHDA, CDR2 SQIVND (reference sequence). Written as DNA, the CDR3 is TGTGCCAGTAGTATAAGGGGCGGCTACACCTTC. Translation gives CASSIRGGYTF.